This T cell receptor beta chain was sequenced for a study of blood T cells in healthy people across ages. Together with a sample-barcoded 5' primer, a J-beta primer mix was included in a second PCR lasting about 6 to 12 cycles. TCRdb re-called the 5' RACE reads through MiXCR, storing one row per CDR3 protein. The sample holds about 930,000 distinct CDR3 sequences, almost 30% seen once. This clonotype was seen a handful of times. The V gene's germline CDR1 is MNHEY and CDR2 SVGAGI. This CDR3 contains 15 residues. Germline trimming cut 4 bases from V and 2 bases from J; bases unmatched to any gene: 5. The sample was also reused in another study, on T cells of mothers and their children. That source adds: A few healthy Caucasian mothers, along with their six children, were the donors.

V is TRBV6-5 and J is TRBJ1-2; 9 bases agree with TRBD1. The sample was blood. The receptor comes from a woman between 40 and 55 years old in good health. CDR3 amino acids: CASSSPDRGNYGYTF. The CDR3 coding sequence is TGTGCCAGCAGTTCCCCGGACAGGGGCAACTATGGCTACACCTTC.